The next 23 T cell receptor beta chains were all read from a single sample in a study of technical replicates of blood from a few donors. Sequencing used immunoSEQ multiplex PCR; TCRdb keeps in-frame clones, though not all of them. The sample lists more than 75,000 clones; around 94% were seen once. The material sequenced was T cells isolated from PBMCs. Receptor source: a human donor in good health.

The genes are TRBV19 and TRBJ1-2, with D tentatively TRBD1 (6 bases). The CDR3 length is 15 residues. Trimming took 4 bases from V and 9 from J, leaving 21 bases between them. The germline gives CDR1 LNHDA, CDR2 SQIVND (reference sequence). CDR3 nucleotide sequence: TGTGCCAGTAGTAGCGCGGCGGGGGCTGCTATCAGCTACACCTTC. It is translated as CASSSAAGAAISYTF.

The J gene is TRBJ2-1, the V gene TRBV5-6, with 13 nucleotides matching TRBD2. V was clipped by 3 bases and J by 4 bases; unmatched bases: 4. The CDR3 spans 16 residues. Germline V lookup: CDR1 SGHDT, CDR2 YYEEEE. Here the CDR3 reads CASSSETSGRYNEQFF. In nucleotides, the CDR3 is TGTGCCAGCAGCTCGGAGACTAGCGGGAGGTACAATGAGCAGTTCTTC.

The chain combines TRBV4-1 with TRBJ2-5; perhaps TRBD1 as D (5 bases). The germline V and J ends were trimmed by 0 bases and 4 bases, with 12 bases remaining between them. Germline V CDR1 and CDR2: MGHRA, YSYEKL. This CDR3 has 15 residues. Written as DNA, the CDR3 is TGCGCCAGCAGCCAAGAAGGATTCAGGGCAGAGACCCAGTACTTC. Translating it yields CASSQEGFRAETQYF.

V is TRBV7-6 and J is TRBJ2-2, with TRBD2 matching 13 bases. CDR1 and CDR2 from the germline V gene are SGHVS and FNYEAQ. Trimming took 0 bases from V and 5 from J; bases not matched to a gene: 3. This CDR3 has 17 amino acids. CDR3 nucleotide sequence: TGTGCCAGCAGCTTAGCACTAGCGGGAGGGCCTACCGGGGAGCTGTTTTTT. Residues: CASSLALAGGPTGELFF.

The chain combines TRBV7-9 with TRBJ2-3, with 8 positions matching TRBD2. CDR3 length equals 15 residues. V lost 6 bases to trimming and J lost 2 bases; unmatched junction nucleotides: 7. Germline assignment: CDR1 SEHNR and CDR2 FQNEAQ (reference sequence). CDR3 in amino acids: CASSWPGLDTDTQYF. DNA of the CDR3: TGTGCCAGCAGTTGGCCGGGACTAGACACAGATACGCAGTATTTT.

The chain recombines TRBV4-2 with TRBJ2-7; 10 bases align to TRBD2. CDR1 is LGHNA and CDR2 is YNFKEQ in the germline V gene. Trimming cost V 4 bases and J 6 bases; bases outside gene matches: 9. CDR3 size: 15 residues. The DNA of the CDR3 is TGTGCCAGCAGCCGGACTAGCGGCGGGTTAGTCGAGCAGTACTTC. This encodes CASSRTSGGLVEQYF.

V is TRBV7-6 and J is TRBJ1-1; D is undetermined. Deletions cut 4 bases from V and 0 bases from J, with 15 bases between. Looked up from germline, CDR1 is SGHVS and CDR2 is FNYEAQ. There are 16 residues in the CDR3. CDR3 nucleotide sequence: TGTGCCAGCAGCTCCCCTTATAGTTCTCTGAACACTGAAGCTTTCTTT. Translated: CASSSPYSSLNTEAFF.

The chain links TRBV11-2 to TRBJ1-5, with 8 bases matching TRBD1. The germline V gene has CDR1 SGHAT and CDR2 FQNNGV. CDR3 length: 17 residues. V was clipped by 0 bases and J by 3 bases; unmatched bases: 7. The CDR3 DNA reads TGTGCCAGCAGCTTAGAGAGGGCAGGGGGCAACAATCAGCCCCAGCATTTT. It yields the protein CASSLERAGGNNQPQHF.

The chain couples TRBV5-4 to TRBJ1-4; possibly TRBD1 for D (6 bases). From germline, CDR1 is SGHNT and CDR2 YYREEE (reference sequence). The CDR3 is made up of 18 amino acids. The V end was cut by 4 bases, the J end by 0 bases, with 19 bases between. CDR3 coding DNA: TGTGCCAGCAGCCGAATGAAAAGTAGACAGGCAACTAATGAAAAACTGTTTTTT. Protein sequence: CASSRMKSRQATNEKLFF. Full variable domain (outside the CDR3, taken from reference TRBV5-4 and TRBJ1-4): ETGVTQSPTHLIKTRGQQVTLRCSSQSGHNTVSWYQQALGQGPQFIFQYYREEENGRGNFPPRFSGLQFPNYSSELNVNALELDDSALYLCASSRMKSRQATNEKLFFGSGTQLSVL.

The CDR3 sequence is CASSPSSYEQYF. CDR3 sequence (DNA): TGTGCCAGCAGCCCGAGCTCCTACGAGCAGTACTTC. The rearrangement joins TRBV9 to TRBJ2-7, with no clear D. The germline V gene encodes CDR1 SGDLS and CDR2 YYNGEE. The CDR3 length is 12 residues. Trimming removed 4 bases at V and 0 bases at J, with 5 bases between.

The chain uses TRBV29-1 and TRBJ2-5; D possibly corresponds to TRBD1 (6 bases). Trimming shortened V by 5 bases and J by 1 base, and 11 bases separated the two germline ends. This CDR3 is built from 13 residues. CDR1 is SQVTM and CDR2 is ANQGSEA in the germline V gene. In DNA form, the CDR3 reads TGCAGCGTTAGCAGACAGGCCCAAGAGACCCAGTACTTC. Translated, it gives CSVSRQAQETQYF.

V and J are TRBV4-1 and TRBJ2-7; D gene unclear. This CDR3 is 13 amino acids long. Germline V gene sequence: CDR1 MGHRA, CDR2 YSYEKL. The V and J ends lost 0 bases and 6 bases respectively, with 9 bases between them. The CDR3 sequence is CASSQDQVAEQYF. CDR3 sequence (DNA): TGCGCCAGCAGCCAAGATCAGGTCGCCGAGCAGTACTTC.

V and J are TRBV19 and TRBJ1-1, with TRBD1 matching over 9 bases. Germline assignment: CDR1 LNHDA and CDR2 SQIVND (reference sequence). The CDR3 is 13 residues long. J was trimmed by 1 base and V by 7 bases; bases with no gene match: 1. This CDR3 is CASKGQGNTEAFF. CDR3 coding DNA: TGTGCCAGTAAGGGACAGGGGAACACTGAAGCTTTCTTT.

This clone was detected only a few times. The rearrangement joins TRBV4-1 to TRBJ2-1, with D unclear. This CDR3 contains 15 residues. The germline V gene encodes CDR1 MGHRA and CDR2 YSYEKL. V was cut by 5 bases and J by 0 bases, with 11 bases left in between. The CDR3 coding sequence is TGCGCCAGCAGCTATACTCAAAGCTCCTACAATGAGCAGTTCTTC. Translation gives CASSYTQSSYNEQFF.

The rearrangement joins TRBV4-1 to TRBJ2-2; TRBD2 agrees at 15 bases. CDR3 size: 20 residues. Germline V lookup: CDR1 MGHRA, CDR2 YSYEKL. V shed 2 bases and J 0 bases; nucleotides not matched to a gene: 7. CDR3 region: CASSQPGLAGGHTNTGELFF. CDR3 sequence (DNA): TGCGCCAGCAGCCAACCGGGACTAGCGGGAGGCCATACGAACACCGGGGAGCTGTTTTTT.

This rearrangement joins TRBV5-4 to TRBJ2-3; unclear D gene. This CDR3 region has 15 residues. V was clipped by 0 bases and J by 4 bases, with 12 bases between them. Germline CDR1 and CDR2: SGHNT and YYREEE (reference sequence). CDR3 bases: TGTGCCAGCAGCTTGGTGTTCGGGTCGGCAGATACGCAGTATTTT. This gives the protein CASSLVFGSADTQYF.

J is TRBJ1-4 and V is TRBV5-1; 7 bases align to TRBD1. The germline gives CDR1 SGHRS, CDR2 YFSETQ. The V and J ends lost 4 bases and 8 bases, in that order; junction bases with no gene match: 8. There are 14 residues in the CDR3. Written as DNA, the CDR3 is TGCGCCAGCAGCGTCGGGACAGCCGCCGAAAAACTGTTTTTT. This gives the protein CASSVGTAAEKLFF.

In DNA, the CDR3 is TGTGCCAGCAGCCGGCTAGCGGGAGCCACCGGGGAGCTGTTTTTT. Translation: CASSRLAGATGELFF. The chain joins TRBV5-4 to TRBJ2-2; 10 nucleotides match TRBD2. Trimming took 4 bases from V and 4 from J; bases not matched to a gene: 4. This CDR3 is 15 amino acids long. The germline V gene has CDR1 SGHNT and CDR2 YYREEE (reference sequence).

The chain recombines TRBV28 with TRBJ2-1; tentatively, D is TRBD1 (5 bases). This CDR3 contains 12 residues. Looked up from germline, CDR1 is MDHEN and CDR2 is SYDVKM. V lost 5 bases and J lost 7, with 9 bases in between. The CDR3 spells CASSHRSNEQFF. For the CDR3, the DNA is TGTGCCAGCAGTCACAGGAGTAATGAGCAGTTCTTC.

This clone was observed a single time. This rearrangement joins TRBV7-9 to TRBJ2-6; D unclear. CDR1 is SEHNR and CDR2 is FQNEAQ in the germline V gene (reference sequence). Deletions cut 3 bases from V and 2 bases from J, with 11 bases between. The CDR3 is 16 amino acids. CDR3: CASSLDLGAGANVLTF. In DNA, the CDR3 is TGTGCCAGCAGCTTGGATCTAGGTGCTGGGGCCAACGTCCTGACTTTC.

The chain is built from TRBV9 and TRBJ1-5; D may be TRBD1 (5 bases). The CDR3 runs 15 residues. Germline V gives CDR1 SGDLS, CDR2 YYNGEE. V was pared by 0 bases and J by 7 bases, with 14 bases between. As DNA, the CDR3 is TGTGCCAGCAGCGTAGGGGCAGGGCTCAGGCAGCCCCAGCATTTT. It specifies CASSVGAGLRQPQHF.

This chain connects TRBV13 to TRBJ2-1, with 12 bases matching TRBD2. The V gene end was trimmed by 5 bases and the J gene end by 10 bases; junction bases not matched to a gene: 9. The CDR3 covers 15 residues. Germline assignment: CDR1 PRHDT and CDR2 FYEKMQ (reference sequence). The CDR3, as DNA: TGTGCCAGCAGCGCTAGACTAGCGGGAGCTAACGAGCAGTTCTTC. Its protein product is CASSARLAGANEQFF.

The chain is built from TRBV7-9 and TRBJ2-5; 14 positions match TRBD2. Germline V CDR1 and CDR2: SEHNR, FQNEAQ (reference sequence). This CDR3 contains 16 residues. Trimming removed 5 bases from V and 5 bases from J; junction bases left unmatched: 7. This chain's CDR3 is CASSRTSGRPWETQYF. In DNA, the CDR3 is TGTGCCAGCAGCCGGACTAGCGGGAGGCCCTGGGAGACCCAGTACTTC.